These 2 T cell receptor beta chains were sequenced from one sample in a study of shared clonotypes between healthy human individuals. Clones were read by immunoSEQ multiplex PCR, and TCRdb kept only the in-frame ones, dropping some. The sample has roughly 2.5 million clones, just over 90% seen once; the top ten hold around 0.15%. The sample consisted of naive CD4+ T cells sorted from blood. Specified subset: CD45RA+ positively selected. The source is a man between 18 and 35 years old in good health.

The chain links TRBV19 to TRBJ2-1; 14 bases align to TRBD2. Germline V gene data show CDR1 as LNHDA and CDR2 as SQIVND (reference sequence). The CDR3 runs 16 residues. V lost 5 bases, J lost 9 bases, and 9 bases stayed unmatched. CDR3 region: CASSPGTSGRILEQFF. The CDR3 nucleotides read TGTGCCAGTAGTCCAGGGACTAGCGGGAGAATTCTTGAGCAGTTCTTC. Supplemented by reference TRBV19 and TRBJ2-1, the full variable domain reads DGGITQSPKYLFRKEGQNVTLSCEQNLNHDAMYWYRQDPGQGLRLIYYSQIVNDFQKGDIAEGYSVSREKKESFPLTVTSAQKNPTAFYLCASSPGTSGRILEQFFGPGTRLTVL.

The count of this clone is one. The rearrangement uses TRBV5-5 and TRBJ2-1; D gene unclear. Trimming took 0 bases from V and 0 from J, leaving 4 bases between them. Germline loops: CDR1 SGHKS, CDR2 YYEKEE (reference sequence). This CDR3 contains 14 residues. CDR3 sequence reads: CASSLVTSYNEQFF. The CDR3 coding sequence is TGTGCCAGCAGCTTGGTGACCTCCTACAATGAGCAGTTCTTC.